Listed here is a single TCR beta chain. The specificity of this receptor is unknown. Base qualities are missing; no much larger clone stands one base away. Each collaborating institution followed its own protocols to collect whole blood in K2EDTA tubes. For TCRbeta analysis, collaborator samples were shipped as frozen whole blood, as isolated PBMCs, or as DNA extracted from either sample type. TCRbeta CDR3 regions were amplified from genomic DNA by means of the immunoSEQ Assay, a bias-controlled multiplex PCR. Per the original workflow: Nucleated cell counts per sample were estimated from amplification of reference gene primers within the assay. To quantify the absolute abundance of each unique TCRbeta CDR3 rearrangement, sequence reads were collapsed and filtered. For each sample, productive Simpson clonality was calculated as the square root of Simpson's diversity index across productive rearrangements. Held by TCRdb, this immuneACCESS table contains in-frame sequences only and omits some clones. Under half of the omission traces to an unresolved V gene where checked; the cause of the rest is unknown. The DNA was the basis for D and trimming; V, J and clone size are from that table. Across this sample there are about 280,000 clones, with about 85% seen only once. The ten largest clones capture about an eighth of the sample.

This entry is derived from a study of blood T cell repertoires in COVID-19 (dated by TCRdb to about 2020). Broadly, across the study: Samples from collaborators originated in the United States, Italy and Spain and spanned both the acute and convalescent phases of COVID-19. The material from the prospective study consisted of cDNA or gDNA derived from T cells, B-cell-depleted T cells, or PBMCs. The dataset comprised deeply sampled blood TCRbeta repertoires from subjects exposed to, actively infected with, or recovered from COVID-19. The repertoires were released in a freely available public database intended as a resource for research on the immune response to SARS-CoV-2. Samples were obtained from the ongoing ImmuneRACE study (first 160 participants) and from 950 to 1,500 subjects provided by 6 global collaborators. Sample metadata almost always included a de-identified subject ID, COVID-19 status, age in years and sex. Where available, HLA class I and class II types were obtained from metadata supplied by the sample provider rather than from assay-based typing.

Overall study outcomes, separate from this receptor: Clinical and demographic metadata were provided uncurated, with the amount varying by source and participant.

The germline V gene gives CDR1 as SGHVS and CDR2 as FNYEAQ. CDR3 length: 16 amino acids, cysteine to phenylalanine. The kept DNA is CDR3 alone, 48 bases in frame from the first base. The V end gives up 5 bases and the J end 1 base, leaving 5 bases in the junction not matched to a gene. The rearrangement combines TRBV7-6 with TRBJ2-2, with 9 bases aligning to TRBD1. The TCR was taken from a human donor in a cohort sampled during active COVID-19. The sequencing input was peripheral blood. The sequenced DNA is TGTGCCAGCAGCGCAAGGACAGGGGAGAACACCGGGGAGCTGTTTTTT. It is translated as CASSARTGENTGELFF.